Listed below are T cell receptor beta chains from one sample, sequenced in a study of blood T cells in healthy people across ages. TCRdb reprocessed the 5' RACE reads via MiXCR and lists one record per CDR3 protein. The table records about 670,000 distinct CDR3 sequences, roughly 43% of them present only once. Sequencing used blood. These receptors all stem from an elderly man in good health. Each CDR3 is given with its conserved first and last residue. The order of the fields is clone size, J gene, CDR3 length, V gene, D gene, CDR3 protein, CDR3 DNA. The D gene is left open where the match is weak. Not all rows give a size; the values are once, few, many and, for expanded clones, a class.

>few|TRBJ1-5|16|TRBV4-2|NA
CASSQQDTNSNQPQHF
TGTGCCAGCAGCCAGCAGGACACAAATAGCAATCAGCCCCAGCATTTT
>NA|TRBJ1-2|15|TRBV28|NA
CASRLEGSANYGYTF
TGTGCCAGCAGACTAGAGGGGTCAGCTAACTATGGCTACACCTTC
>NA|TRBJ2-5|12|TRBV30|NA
CAWSLGVETQYF
TGTGCCTGGAGTTTAGGTGTCGAGACCCAGTACTTC
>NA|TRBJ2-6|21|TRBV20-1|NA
CSARDFRRAAGRDSGANVLTF
TGCAGTGCTAGAGATTTTAGAAGGGCGGCAGGAAGAGACTCTGGGGCCAACGTCCTGACTTTC
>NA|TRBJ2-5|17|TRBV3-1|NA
CASSPFASHLAGETQYF
TGTGCCAGCAGCCCTTTCGCGTCGCACCTGGCAGGAGAGACCCAGTACTTC
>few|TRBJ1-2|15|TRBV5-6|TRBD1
CASSKGQVRVNGYTF
TGTGCCAGCAGCAAGGGACAGGTCCGGGTAAATGGCTACACCTTC
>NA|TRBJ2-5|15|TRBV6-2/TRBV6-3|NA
CASTGDKTSYNEQYF
TGTGCCAGCACCGGAGACAAAACCTCCTACAATGAGCAGTACTTC
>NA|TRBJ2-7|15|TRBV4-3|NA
CASSQDRGGFREQYF
TGCGCCAGCAGCCAAGATCGGGGCGGCTTCCGCGAGCAGTACTTC
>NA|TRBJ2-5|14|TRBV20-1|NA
CSARDSQGRETQYF
TGCAGTGCTAGAGATTCCCAGGGGAGAGAGACCCAGTACTTC
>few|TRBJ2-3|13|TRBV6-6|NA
CASSDEGTDTQYF
TGTGCCAGCAGTGACGAGGGCACAGATACGCAGTATTTT
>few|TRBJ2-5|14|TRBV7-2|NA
CASSGLRTAGPQYF
TGTGCCAGCAGCGGGTTGCGGACCGCGGGGCCCCAGTACTTC
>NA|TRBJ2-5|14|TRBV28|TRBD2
CASSFGGLAETQYF
TGTGCCAGCAGTTTTGGGGGACTAGCGGAGACCCAGTACTTC
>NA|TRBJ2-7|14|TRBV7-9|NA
CASSLGRSAGEQYF
TGTGCCAGCAGCTTAGGGCGAAGTGCTGGCGAGCAGTACTTC
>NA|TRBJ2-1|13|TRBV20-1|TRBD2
CSVGLAGRGEQFF
TGCAGTGTAGGACTAGCGGGCCGTGGAGAGCAGTTCTTC
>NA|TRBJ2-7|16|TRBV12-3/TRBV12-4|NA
CASSLGKPHYHYEQYF
TGTGCCAGCAGTTTAGGGAAGCCGCACTACCACTACGAGCAGTACTTC
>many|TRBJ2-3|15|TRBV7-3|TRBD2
CASSPLGGGTDTQYF
TGTGCCAGCAGCCCACTCGGGGGAGGGACAGATACGCAGTATTTT
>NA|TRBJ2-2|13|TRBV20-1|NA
CSATMAITGELFF
TGCAGTGCTACCATGGCAATCACCGGGGAGCTGTTTTTT
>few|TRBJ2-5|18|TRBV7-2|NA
CASSPRDSSIIFQETQYF
TGTGCCAGCAGCCCTCGGGACTCGTCGATTATTTTCCAAGAGACCCAGTACTTC
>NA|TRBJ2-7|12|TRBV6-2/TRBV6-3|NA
CASRLAYAEQYF
TGTGCCAGCCGTCTAGCGTACGCCGAGCAGTACTTC
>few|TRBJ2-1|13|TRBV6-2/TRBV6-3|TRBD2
CASFTSGRNEQFF
TGTGCCAGCTTTACTAGCGGGAGGAATGAGCAGTTCTTC
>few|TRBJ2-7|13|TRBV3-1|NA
CASSRGRTYEQYF
TGTGCCAGCAGCCGCGGCAGGACCTACGAGCAGTACTTC
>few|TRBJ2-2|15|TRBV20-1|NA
CSARGVRQNTGELFF
TGCAGTGCTAGAGGGGTTAGACAGAACACCGGGGAGCTGTTTTTT
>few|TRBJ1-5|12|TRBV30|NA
CAWSQYNQPQHF
TGTGCCTGGAGTCAGTATAATCAGCCCCAGCATTTT
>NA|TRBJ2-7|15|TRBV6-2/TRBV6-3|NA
CASSSGTLIFYEQYF
TGTGCCAGCAGTTCCGGGACCTTAATTTTCTACGAGCAGTACTTC
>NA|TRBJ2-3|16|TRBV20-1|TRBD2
CSAQGLAGPTTDTQYF
TGCAGTGCTCAGGGACTAGCGGGGCCCACCACAGATACGCAGTATTTT
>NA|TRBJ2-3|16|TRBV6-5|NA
CASSTRGSRGTDTQYF
TGTGCCAGCAGTACCCGCGGAAGTAGGGGTACAGATACGCAGTATTTT
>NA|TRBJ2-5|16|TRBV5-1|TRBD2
CASSLAGGQHQETQYF
TGCGCCAGCAGCTTGGCGGGGGGGCAGCACCAAGAGACCCAGTACTTC
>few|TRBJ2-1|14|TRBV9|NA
CASSGGDLWDEQFF
TGTGCCAGCAGCGGGGGGGACCTTTGGGATGAGCAGTTCTTC
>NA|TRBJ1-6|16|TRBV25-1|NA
CASSESQRLGNSPLHF
TGTGCCAGCAGTGAATCCCAAAGACTGGGGAATTCACCCCTCCACTTT
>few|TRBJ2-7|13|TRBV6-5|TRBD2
CASLDGGTYEQYF
TGTGCCAGCCTAGACGGGGGGACCTACGAGCAGTACTTC
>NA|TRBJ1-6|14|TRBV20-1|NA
CSASPDKGNSPLHF
TGCAGTGCTTCGCCAGACAAAGGGAATTCACCCCTCCACTTT
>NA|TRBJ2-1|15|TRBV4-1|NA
CASSSLLASSYEQFF
TGCGCCAGCAGCTCCTTGCTTGCTAGCTCCTACGAGCAGTTCTTC
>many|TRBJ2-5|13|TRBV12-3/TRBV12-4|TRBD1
CASSRTGGQTQYF
TGTGCCAGCAGTAGGACAGGGGGACAGACCCAGTACTTC
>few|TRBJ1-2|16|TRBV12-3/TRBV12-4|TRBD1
CASSLVLKGQGNGYTF
TGTGCCAGCAGTCTTGTGCTAAAGGGACAGGGGAACGGCTACACCTTC
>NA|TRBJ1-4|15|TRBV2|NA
CASSAQQNLNEKLFF
TGTGCCAGCAGCGCACAGCAGAACCTTAATGAAAAACTGTTTTTT
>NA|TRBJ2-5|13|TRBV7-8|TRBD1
CAKGAGRQETQYF
TGTGCCAAGGGGGCAGGGCGCCAAGAGACCCAGTACTTC
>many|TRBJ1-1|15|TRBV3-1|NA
CASSQVAGGNTEAFF
TGTGCCAGCAGCCAAGTGGCTGGGGGCAACACTGAAGCTTTCTTT
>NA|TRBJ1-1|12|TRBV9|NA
CASSVPGLEAFF
TGTGCCAGCAGCGTTCCGGGGCTTGAAGCTTTCTTT
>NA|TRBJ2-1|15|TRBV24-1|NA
CATSDATNLGNEQFF
TGTGCCACCAGTGACGCGACCAATCTTGGCAATGAGCAGTTCTTC
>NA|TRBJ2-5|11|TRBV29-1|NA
CSKPRAETQYF
TGCAGCAAACCCAGGGCAGAGACCCAGTACTTC
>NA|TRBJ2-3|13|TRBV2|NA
CASLRRVTDTQYF
TGTGCCAGCCTAAGGCGGGTCACAGATACGCAGTATTTT
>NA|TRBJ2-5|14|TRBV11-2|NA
CASSIDRPQETQYF
TGTGCCAGCAGCATCGACAGGCCCCAAGAGACCCAGTACTTC
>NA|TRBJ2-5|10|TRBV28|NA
CASSGVWQYF
TGTGCCAGCAGTGGGGTTTGGCAGTACTTC
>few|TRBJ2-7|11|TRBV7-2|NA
CASSLGYGQYF
TGTGCCAGCAGCTTGGGATACGGGCAGTACTTC
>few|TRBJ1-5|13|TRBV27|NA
CASSLRENQPQHF
TGTGCCAGCAGTTTGCGGGAGAATCAGCCCCAGCATTTT
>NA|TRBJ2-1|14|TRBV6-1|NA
CASSEGTVLHEQFF
TGTGCCAGCAGTGAAGGGACAGTTCTCCATGAGCAGTTCTTC
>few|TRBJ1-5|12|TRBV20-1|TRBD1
CSASDRDQPQHF
TGCAGTGCTTCGGACAGGGATCAGCCCCAGCATTTT
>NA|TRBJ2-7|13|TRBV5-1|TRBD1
CASRPTGEDEQYF
TGCGCCAGCCGCCCGACAGGGGAAGACGAGCAGTACTTC
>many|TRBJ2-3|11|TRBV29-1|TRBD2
CSVASGETQYF
TGCAGCGTTGCTAGCGGGGAGACGCAGTATTTT
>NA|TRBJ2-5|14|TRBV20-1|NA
CSASVRGNQNEQYF
TGCAGTGCTAGTGTCCGGGGCAATCAGAATGAGCAGTACTTC
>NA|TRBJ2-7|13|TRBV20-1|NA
CSARQGSGNEQYF
TGCAGTGCCAGACAGGGTAGCGGCAATGAGCAGTACTTC
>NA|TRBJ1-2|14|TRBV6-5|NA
CASNRDKAMCGYTF
TGTGCCAGCAACCGGGACAAGGCAATGTGTGGCTACACCTTC
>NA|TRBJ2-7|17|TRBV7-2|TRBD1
CASSLTGTGYSSYEQYF
TGTGCCAGCAGCTTAACTGGGACAGGTTATAGCTCCTACGAGCAGTACTTC
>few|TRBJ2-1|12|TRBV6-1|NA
CASGIMNGEQFF
TGTGCCAGCGGGATTATGAATGGTGAGCAGTTCTTC
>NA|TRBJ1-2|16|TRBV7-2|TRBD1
CASSVVTTGGGYGYTF
TGTGCCAGCAGCGTAGTTACGACAGGGGGTGGCTATGGCTACACCTTC
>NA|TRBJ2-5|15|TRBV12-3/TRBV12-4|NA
CASSSPGPPPETQYF
TGTGCCAGCAGCTCTCCGGGGCCCCCACCAGAGACCCAGTACTTC
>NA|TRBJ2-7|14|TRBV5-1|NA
CASRSGHLSYEQYF
TGCGCCAGCAGGTCTGGACACCTCTCCTACGAGCAGTACTTC
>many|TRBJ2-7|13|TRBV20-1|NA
CSAKGPGLYEQYF
TGCAGTGCTAAAGGTCCTGGGTTGTACGAGCAGTACTTC